This record concerns one TCR beta chain sequence. Profiling relied on immunoSEQ multiplex PCR, and the TCRdb table lists in-frame clones only, not all of them. Among about 1 million clones, around 76% were seen once, and the ten largest hold around 1.5%. This record belongs to a study of shared clonotypes between healthy human individuals. Study information: CD4 naive and memory got three plates each, CD8 naive two, CD8 memory one.

After removal of 2 bases from V and 9 bases from J, the junction contained 5 bases not matched to a gene. Germline-derived CDR1 and CDR2 are ENHRY and SYGVKD. CDR3 length: 13 amino acids. The sequenced sample consisted of memory CD4+ T cells sorted from blood. Subset meaning: CD45RA-negative fraction. The V gene is TRBV10-3, the J gene TRBJ2-5; 8 nucleotides line up with TRBD2. The receptor comes from a man aged 18 to 29 in good health. The CDR3: CAISESPGRAQYF. DNA for the CDR3: TGTGCCATCAGTGAGAGCCCCGGGAGGGCCCAGTACTTC.